The 8 T cell receptor beta chains below were found in one sample sequenced in a study of early stage breast cancer tumors. The method was immunoSEQ multiplex PCR; TCRdb's version includes in-frame clones alone and lacks a portion of them. This table has about 50,000 clones, about 83% appearing once. The source material was blood. Source of these receptors: a person under 45 with breast cancer.

CDR3 residues: CASSFIYSNQPQHF. The CDR3 bases are TGTGCCAGCAGCTTTATTTACAGCAATCAGCCCCAGCATTTT. The chain links TRBV7-2 to TRBJ1-5, with D hard to call. V lost 3 bases, J lost 1 base, and 7 bases lay in between. This CDR3 has 14 amino acids. Germline V lookup: CDR1 SGHTA, CDR2 FQGNSA.

This clone occurred a few times. No conserved phenylalanine or tryptophan is present at the end of the CDR3, so a read error is the likely explanation. It is unclear where the CDR3 begins or ends on the DNA, so no DNA is shown, and the CDR3 is as TCRdb lists it. V is TRBV30 and J is TRBJ1-2; the table gives TRBD1 as D, unverified against the DNA. The length of the CDR3 is 11 amino acids, counting both ends. Germline CDR1 reads GTSNPN; CDR2 reads SVGIG (reference sequence). The CDR3 reads CAWREQGALSV.

The chain carries TRBV14 and TRBJ1-2, with D hard to call. The V end lost 3 bases, the J end lost 6 bases, and 11 bases lay between the germline ends. The length of the CDR3 is 13 residues. Germline CDR1 SGHDN, CDR2 FVKESK. DNA of the CDR3: TGTGCCAGCAGCCACGGGATCGGAGATGGCTACACCTTC. It translates to CASSHGIGDGYTF.

This sequence joins TRBV30 and TRBJ1-1, with a weak D call TRBD1 (6 bases). The CDR3 consists of 14 residues. The germline V and J ends were trimmed by 4 bases and 6 bases, with 18 bases remaining between them. Germline values: CDR1 GTSNPN, CDR2 SVGIG (reference sequence). DNA of the CDR3: TGTGCCTGGACCCCGGGGGCCGGCCTGTCTGAAGCTTTCTTT. As protein: CAWTPGAGLSEAFF.

The V and J genes are TRBV29-1 and TRBJ2-7, with 9 bases matching TRBD2. V lost 6 bases, J lost 12 bases, and 24 bases stayed unmatched. CDR1 is SQVTM and CDR2 is ANQGSEA in the germline V gene. This CDR3 region has 16 residues. CDR3 loop: CSVSAGYGSGSYLRYF. CDR3 nucleotides: TGCAGCGTCTCCGCAGGGTATGGTAGCGGGAGTTATCTTAGGTACTTC.

The chain has TRBV19 and TRBJ2-1, with 8 positions matching TRBD1. V lost 5 bases and J lost 5; bases outside the gene matches: 8. Per the germline V gene, CDR1 is LNHDA and CDR2 is SQIVND (reference sequence). CDR3 length: 15 amino acids. The CDR3 bases are TGTGCCAGTAGTCCTAGACAGGGGCGGAACAATGAGCAGTTCTTC. Its translation: CASSPRQGRNNEQFF.

This rearrangement joins TRBV7-2 to TRBJ2-7; the D is unclear. The germline CDR1 and CDR2 sequences are SGHTA and FQGNSA. The CDR3 has 14 residues. V lost 3 bases and J 4 bases, leaving 13 bases between the germline ends. The CDR3 coding sequence is TGTGCCAGCAGCTTCTCGGCTATCACTTACGAGCAGTACTTC. Translated, it gives CASSFSAITYEQYF.

This clone was counted only a few times. V usage is TRBV19 and J usage is TRBJ1-5; D gene uncertain. CDR1 LNHDA and CDR2 SQIVND come from the germline V gene (reference sequence). CDR3 length equals 13 residues. Trimming left V 5 bases short and J 4 bases short, with 9 bases between. The chain's CDR3 is CASSVTNNQPQHF. The CDR3 DNA is TGTGCCAGTAGTGTGACAAATAATCAGCCCCAGCATTTT.